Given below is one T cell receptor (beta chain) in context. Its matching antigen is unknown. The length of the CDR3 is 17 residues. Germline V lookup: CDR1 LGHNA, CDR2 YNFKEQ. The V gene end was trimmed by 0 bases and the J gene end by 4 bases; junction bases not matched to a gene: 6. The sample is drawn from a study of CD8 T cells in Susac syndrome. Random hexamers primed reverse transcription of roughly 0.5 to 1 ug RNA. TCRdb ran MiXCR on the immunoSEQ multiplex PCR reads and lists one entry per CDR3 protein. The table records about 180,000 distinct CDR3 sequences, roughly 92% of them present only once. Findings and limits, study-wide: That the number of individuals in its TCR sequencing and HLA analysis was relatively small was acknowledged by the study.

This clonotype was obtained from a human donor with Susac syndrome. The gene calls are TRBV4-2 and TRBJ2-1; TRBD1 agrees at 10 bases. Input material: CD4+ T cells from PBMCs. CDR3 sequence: CASSQEQGTGAYNEQFF. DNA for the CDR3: TGTGCCAGCAGCCAAGAACAAGGGACAGGGGCTTACAATGAGCAGTTCTTC.